This TCR beta chain was profiled in a study of CD8 T cells in Susac syndrome. In the study overall: Patients with Susac syndrome who were sequenced included 5 or 6 with active disease and eight in remission.

Looked up from germline, CDR1 is SGHDT and CDR2 is YYEEEE. The CDR3 extends over 13 amino acids. The V and J ends lost 3 bases and 3 bases respectively, with 10 bases between them. The RNA input was 0.5 to 1 ug, and it was reverse transcribed with random hexamers. With immunoSEQ multiplex PCR, TCR beta CDR3 was amplified across 54 Vbeta and 13 Jbeta. In TCRdb, the immunoSEQ multiplex PCR reads were re-called with MiXCR into one record per CDR3 protein. The sample lists under 95,000 distinct CDR3 sequences, roughly 94% seen once, with 0.46% in the top ten. Diagnostic criteria for definite or probable disease, in their recently defined form, were met by the patients with Susac syndrome. The CD8+ and CD4+ T cells were negatively isolated, with the TEMRA cells enriched by FACS.

The chain recombines TRBV5-6 with TRBJ2-7, with a tentative D call TRBD2 (6 bases). Material for sequencing was CD8+ T cells from PBMCs. This sequence originates from a human donor with Susac syndrome. For the CDR3, the DNA is TGTGCCAGCAGCTATGGAGGGAGCTACGAGCAGTACTTC. It is translated as CASSYGGSYEQYF.